The 8 T cell receptor beta chains given below trace back to one sample, sequenced in a study of OX40 agonist ivuxolimab in advanced cancers. Assay: immunoSEQ multiplex PCR; the TCRdb copy retains only in-frame clones and omits some. Counted here are fewer than 65,000 clones, about 90% occurring once; the ten biggest clones make up 3.5% to 5%. Sequencing used CD4+ or CD8+ T cells sorted from blood, obtained in a trial of the OX40 agonist ivuxolimab. Source of these receptors: an adult with an advanced solid tumor such as melanoma, head and neck, liver or kidney cancer.

The chain is built from TRBV5-1 and TRBJ2-2; D uncertain. With 1 base removed from V and 4 bases from J, the gap between germline ends came to 20 bases. There are 18 residues in the CDR3. Germline V gene lookup returns CDR1 SGHRS and CDR2 YFSETQ. This CDR3 is CASSLYSLSQLFTGELFF. The CDR3, as DNA: TGCGCCAGCAGCTTGTACTCGTTAAGCCAACTTTTCACCGGGGAGCTGTTTTTT.

The chain joins TRBV14 to TRBJ1-1; no definite D call. The CDR3 loop spans 13 amino acids. V was shortened by 5 bases and J by 4 bases, with 11 bases between the two germline ends. Germline CDR1 SGHDN, CDR2 FVKESK. The CDR3 protein is CASSWTLGTEAFF. The CDR3 DNA reads TGTGCCAGCAGCTGGACCTTGGGCACTGAAGCTTTCTTT.

The chain recombines TRBV7-6 with TRBJ2-1; 8 positions match TRBD1. Germline V gene data show CDR1 as SGHVS and CDR2 as FNYEAQ. Losses at the gene ends were 6 bases for V and 7 bases for J; bases not matched to a gene: 8. The CDR3 extends over 14 amino acids. The CDR3 sequence is CASSETGVLNEQFF. Here the CDR3 DNA reads TGTGCCAGCAGTGAGACAGGGGTGTTAAATGAGCAGTTCTTC.

This chain joins TRBV4-1 and TRBJ2-7; D is unresolved. The V end lost 1 base, the J end lost 3 bases, and 7 bases lay between the germline ends. This CDR3 region has 13 residues. Per germline, CDR1 MGHRA and CDR2 YSYEKL. The CDR3 DNA sequence: TGCGCCAGCAGCCAAGTCCCCGGCTACGAGCAGTACGTC. As protein: CASSQVPGYEQYV.

The gene calls are TRBV13 and TRBJ2-5; D is perhaps TRBD1 (6 bases). Germline assignment: CDR1 PRHDT and CDR2 FYEKMQ (reference sequence). The V and J ends lost 2 bases and 5 bases respectively, with 12 bases between them. The CDR3 loop spans 14 amino acids. The CDR3 loop reads CASSLTGTGETQYF. Written as DNA, the CDR3 is TGTGCCAGCAGCTTAACAGGGACCGGGGAGACCCAGTACTTC.

The genes are TRBV2 and TRBJ2-3, with 15 positions matching TRBD2. Germline V CDR1 and CDR2: SNHLY, FYNNEI. V dropped 2 bases and J dropped 0; count of bases not matched to a gene: 6. The CDR3 contains 19 residues. For the CDR3, the DNA is TGTGCCAGCAGTGAAATACCGGGACTAGCGGGGGGAAGCACAGATACGCAGTATTTT. Its protein product is CASSEIPGLAGGSTDTQYF.

The chain has TRBV19 and TRBJ2-1, with D hard to call. The ends were cut back, 3 bases at V and 6 bases at J, with 12 bases in the middle. This CDR3 is built from 14 residues. CDR1 is LNHDA, CDR2 SQIVND, per germline (reference sequence). Here the CDR3 DNA reads TGTGCCAGTAGTATCCTGGACGCAGGCAATGAGCAGTTCTTC. Encoded protein: CASSILDAGNEQFF.

V is TRBV7-3 and J is TRBJ2-7, with TRBD1 matching over 11 bases. V dropped 2 bases and J dropped 5; count of bases not matched to a gene: 2. The CDR3 length is 14 residues. Looked up from germline, CDR1 is SGHTA and CDR2 is FQGTGA. The CDR3 nucleotides are TGTGCCAGCAGCTTAGAGGGACAGGGGGACGAGCAGTACTTC. Protein sequence: CASSLEGQGDEQYF.